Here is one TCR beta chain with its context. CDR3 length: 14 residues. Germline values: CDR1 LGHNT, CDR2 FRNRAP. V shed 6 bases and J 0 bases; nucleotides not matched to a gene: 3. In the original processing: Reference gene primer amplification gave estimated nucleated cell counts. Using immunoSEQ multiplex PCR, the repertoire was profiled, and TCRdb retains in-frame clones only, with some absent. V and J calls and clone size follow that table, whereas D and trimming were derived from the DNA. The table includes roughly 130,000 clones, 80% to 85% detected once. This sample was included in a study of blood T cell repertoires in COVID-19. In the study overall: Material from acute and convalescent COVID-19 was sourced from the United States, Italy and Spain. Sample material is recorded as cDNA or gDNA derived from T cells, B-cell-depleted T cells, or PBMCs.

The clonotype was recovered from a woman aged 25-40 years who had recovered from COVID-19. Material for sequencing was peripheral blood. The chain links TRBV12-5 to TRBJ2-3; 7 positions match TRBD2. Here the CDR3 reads CASGRSGSTDTQYF. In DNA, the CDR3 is TGTGCTAGTGGCCGTAGCGGGAGCACAGATACGCAGTATTTT.